Given below is one TCR beta chain in context. Its specificity is not known. This sample was taken from a study of post-analysis software for immune sequencing data. Trimming took off 5 bases at V and 8 bases at J, with 12 bases between the two ends. The germline gives CDR1 DFQATT, CDR2 SNEGSKA (reference sequence). The CDR3 loop spans 12 amino acids. The authors incorporated unique molecular identifiers into the TCR beta cDNA libraries. MiXCR was run by TCRdb on the PCR reads, yielding one entry per CDR3 protein. This sample yields about 800,000 distinct CDR3 sequences, of which roughly 30% are seen a single time; approximately 0.55% belongs to the top ten. Overall study findings and caveats: Controls showed lower frequencies than patients for 5 or 6 TRBV segments, and TRBV5-6, TRBV5-1 and TRBV20-1 were among these.

The source material was blood. The TCR sequence derives from a girl between 5 and 17 years old with multiple sclerosis. The rearrangement uses TRBV20-1 and TRBJ1-4, with D possibly TRBD1 on 5 matching bases. The DNA for the CDR3 is TGCAGTGCTGGGGCAGGGCGGGAAAAACTGTTTTTT. It yields the protein CSAGAGREKLFF.